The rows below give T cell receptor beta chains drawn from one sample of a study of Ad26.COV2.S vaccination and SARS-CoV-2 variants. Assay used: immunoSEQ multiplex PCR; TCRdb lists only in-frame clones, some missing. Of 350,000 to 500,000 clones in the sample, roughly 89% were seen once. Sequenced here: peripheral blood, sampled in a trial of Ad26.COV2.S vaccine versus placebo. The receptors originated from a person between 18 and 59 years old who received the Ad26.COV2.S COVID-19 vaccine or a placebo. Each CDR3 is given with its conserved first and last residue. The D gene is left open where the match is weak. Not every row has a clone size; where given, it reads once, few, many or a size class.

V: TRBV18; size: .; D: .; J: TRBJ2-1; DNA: TGTGCCAGCTCACCACCGAGCCCGGGACGAGCGGGTAATGAGCAGTTCTTC; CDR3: CASSPPSPGRAGNEQFF
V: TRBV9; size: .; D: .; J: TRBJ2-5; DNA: TGTGCCAGCAGCGTAGTCGGAGACGGACTAAAAGGAGAGACCCAGTACTTC; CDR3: CASSVVGDGLKGETQYF
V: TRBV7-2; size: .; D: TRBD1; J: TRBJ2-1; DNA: TGTGCCAGCAGCTTAGGACCCCAAGGGACAGGTGCGACACATGAGCAGTTCTTC; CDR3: CASSLGPQGTGATHEQFF
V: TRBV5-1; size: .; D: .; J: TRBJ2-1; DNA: TGCGCCAGCAGATCCGGGAGCCTCTACAATGAGCAGTTCTTC; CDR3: CASRSGSLYNEQFF
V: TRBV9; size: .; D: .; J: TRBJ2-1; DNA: TGTGCCAGCAGCATAGAGCGGTCCGATGTATGGGAGCAGTTCTTC; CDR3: CASSIERSDVWEQFF
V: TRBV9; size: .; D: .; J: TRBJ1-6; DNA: TGTGCCAGCGGAACCGGGTCTCTTTCACCACCCCTCCACTTT; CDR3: CASGTGSLSPPLHF
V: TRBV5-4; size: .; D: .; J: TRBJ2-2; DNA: TGTGCCAGCAGCTTGGTCCGAGGCCGCGGGACCGGGGAGCTGTTTTTT; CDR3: CASSLVRGRGTGELFF
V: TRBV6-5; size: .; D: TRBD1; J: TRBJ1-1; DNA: TGTGCCAGCTCACAGGGGACTACCCTGGCTGAAGCTTTCTTT; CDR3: CASSQGTTLAEAFF
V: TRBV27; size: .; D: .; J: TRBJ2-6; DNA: TGTGCCAGCTCGGGATCTGGGGCCAACGTCCTGACTTTC; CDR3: CASSGSGANVLTF
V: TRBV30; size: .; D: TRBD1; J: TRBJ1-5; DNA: TGTGCCTGGAGTTCAGGACAGGGGAATTCGCCCCAGCATTTT; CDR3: CAWSSGQGNSPQHF
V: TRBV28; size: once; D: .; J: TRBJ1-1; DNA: TGTGCCAGCAGTTTATCCCCCACCAACTTCCCTGAAGCTTTCTTT; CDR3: CASSLSPTNFPEAFF
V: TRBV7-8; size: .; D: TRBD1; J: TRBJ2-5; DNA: TGTGCCAGCAGCCGATTCGGACAGGGGGAGACCCAGTACTTC; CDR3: CASSRFGQGETQYF